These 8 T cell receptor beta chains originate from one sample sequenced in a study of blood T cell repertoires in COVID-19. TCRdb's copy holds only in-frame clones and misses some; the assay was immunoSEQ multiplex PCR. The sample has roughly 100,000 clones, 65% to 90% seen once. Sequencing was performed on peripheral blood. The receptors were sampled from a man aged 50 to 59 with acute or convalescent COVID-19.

The CDR3 is CASSFRDRGRESTDTQYF. As DNA, the CDR3 is TGTGCCAGCAGCTTCCGGGACAGGGGACGGGAAAGCACAGATACGCAGTATTTT. This rearrangement joins TRBV11-2 to TRBJ2-3; 10 bases map to TRBD1. V was clipped by 3 bases and J by 0 bases; unmatched bases: 9. The CDR3 covers 18 residues. CDR1 and CDR2 (germline): SGHAT, FQNNGV.

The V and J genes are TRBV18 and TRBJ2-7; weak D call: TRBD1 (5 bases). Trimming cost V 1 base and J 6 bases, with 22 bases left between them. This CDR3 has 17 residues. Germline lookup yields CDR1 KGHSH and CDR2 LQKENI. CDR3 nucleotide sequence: TGTGCCAGCTCACCACTCGAAGTAGGGGCGGCCTCTCGCGAGCAGTACTTC. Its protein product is CASSPLEVGAASREQYF.

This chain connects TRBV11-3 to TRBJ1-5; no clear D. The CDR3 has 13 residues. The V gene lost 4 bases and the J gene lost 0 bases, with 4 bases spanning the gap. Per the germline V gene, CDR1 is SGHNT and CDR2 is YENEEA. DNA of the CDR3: TGTGCCAGCAGCTCCTATAGCAATCAGCCCCAGCATTTT. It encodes CASSSYSNQPQHF.

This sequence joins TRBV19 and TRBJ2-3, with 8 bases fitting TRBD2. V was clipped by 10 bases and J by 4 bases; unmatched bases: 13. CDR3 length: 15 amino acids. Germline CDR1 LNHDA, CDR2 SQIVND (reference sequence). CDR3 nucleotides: TGTGCCACCTTACCTAGCGGGCGTCCCTCAGATACGCAGTATTTT. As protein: CATLPSGRPSDTQYF.

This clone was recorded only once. The CDR3 DNA is TGCGCCAGCAGCTTCTCTAGCGGGAGGGTCAATGAGCAGTTCTTC. Protein sequence: CASSFSSGRVNEQFF. This chain connects TRBV5-1 to TRBJ2-1; TRBD2 aligns across 12 bases. After removal of 2 bases from V and 6 bases from J, the junction contained 3 bases not matched to a gene. The germline CDR1 and CDR2 sequences are SGHRS and YFSETQ. The CDR3 length is 15 residues. The full variable domain, completed using reference TRBV5-1 and TRBJ2-1, is KAGVTQTPRYLIKTRGQQVTLSCSPISGHRSVSWYQQTPGQGLQFLFEYFSETQRNKGNFPGRFSGRQFSNSRSEMNVSTLELGDSALYLCASSFSSGRVNEQFFGPGTRLTVL.

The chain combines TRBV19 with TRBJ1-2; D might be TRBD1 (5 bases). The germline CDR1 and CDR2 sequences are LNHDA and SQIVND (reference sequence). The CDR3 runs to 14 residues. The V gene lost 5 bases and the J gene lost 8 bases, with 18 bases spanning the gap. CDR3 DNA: TGTGCCAGTAGTTTTAGTCAGGGTGGTATCGGCTACACCTTC. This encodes CASSFSQGGIGYTF.

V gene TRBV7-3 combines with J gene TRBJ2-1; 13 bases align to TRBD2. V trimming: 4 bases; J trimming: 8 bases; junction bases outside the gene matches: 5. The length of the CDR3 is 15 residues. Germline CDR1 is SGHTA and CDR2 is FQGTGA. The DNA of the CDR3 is TGTGCCAGCAGCTCAGGACTAGCGGGAGTTCATGAGCAGTTCTTC. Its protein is CASSSGLAGVHEQFF.

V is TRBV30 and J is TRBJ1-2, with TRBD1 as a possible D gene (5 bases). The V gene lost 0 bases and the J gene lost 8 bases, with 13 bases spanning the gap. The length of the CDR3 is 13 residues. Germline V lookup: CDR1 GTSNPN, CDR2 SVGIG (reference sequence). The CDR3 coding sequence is TGTGCCTGGAGTGTAGGCAGGGTCGTCGGCTACACCTTC. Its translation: CAWSVGRVVGYTF.